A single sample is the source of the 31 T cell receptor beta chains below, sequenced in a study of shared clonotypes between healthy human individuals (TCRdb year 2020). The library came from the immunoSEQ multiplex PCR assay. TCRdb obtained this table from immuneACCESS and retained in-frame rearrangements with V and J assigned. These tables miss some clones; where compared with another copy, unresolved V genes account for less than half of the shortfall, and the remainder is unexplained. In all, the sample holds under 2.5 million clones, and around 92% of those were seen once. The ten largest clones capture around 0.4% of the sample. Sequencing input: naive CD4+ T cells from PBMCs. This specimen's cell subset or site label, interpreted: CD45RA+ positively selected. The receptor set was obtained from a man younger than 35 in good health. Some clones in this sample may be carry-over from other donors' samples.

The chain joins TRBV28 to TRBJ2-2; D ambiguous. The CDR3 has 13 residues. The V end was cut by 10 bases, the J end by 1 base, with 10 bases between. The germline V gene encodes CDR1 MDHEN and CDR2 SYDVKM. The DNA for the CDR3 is TGTGCCACCTTAACACGGAACACCGGGGAGCTGTTTTTT. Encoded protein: CATLTRNTGELFF. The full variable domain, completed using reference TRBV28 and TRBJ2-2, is DVKVTQSSRYLVKRTGEKVFLECVQDMDHENMFWYRQDPGLGLRLIYFSYDVKMKEKGDIPEGYSVSREKKERFSLILESASTNQTSMYLCATLTRNTGELFFGEGSRLTVL.

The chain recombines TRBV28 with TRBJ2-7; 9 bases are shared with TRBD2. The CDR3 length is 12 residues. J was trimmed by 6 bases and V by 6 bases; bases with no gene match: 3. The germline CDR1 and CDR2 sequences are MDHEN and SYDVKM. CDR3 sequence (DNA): TGTGCCAGCAGCAAACTAGCGGGCGAGCAGTACTTC. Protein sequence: CASSKLAGEQYF.

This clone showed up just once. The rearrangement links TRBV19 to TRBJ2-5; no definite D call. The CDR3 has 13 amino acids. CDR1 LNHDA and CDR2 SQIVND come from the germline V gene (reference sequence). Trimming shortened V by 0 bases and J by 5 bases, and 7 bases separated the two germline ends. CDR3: CASSIDPRETQYF. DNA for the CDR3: TGTGCCAGTAGTATAGACCCTAGGGAGACCCAGTACTTC.

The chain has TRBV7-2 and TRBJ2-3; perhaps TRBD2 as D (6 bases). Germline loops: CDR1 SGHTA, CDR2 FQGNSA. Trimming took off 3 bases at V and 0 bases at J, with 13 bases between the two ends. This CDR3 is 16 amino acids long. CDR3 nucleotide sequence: TGTGCCAGCAGCTTTGACGGGAGCCATAGCACAGATACGCAGTATTTT. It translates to CASSFDGSHSTDTQYF.

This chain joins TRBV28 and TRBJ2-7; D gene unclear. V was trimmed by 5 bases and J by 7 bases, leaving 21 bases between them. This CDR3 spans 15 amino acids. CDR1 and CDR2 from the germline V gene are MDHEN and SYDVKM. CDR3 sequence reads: CASSPALWPNGEQYF. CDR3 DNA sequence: TGTGCCAGCAGTCCCGCCCTATGGCCCAACGGGGAGCAGTACTTC.

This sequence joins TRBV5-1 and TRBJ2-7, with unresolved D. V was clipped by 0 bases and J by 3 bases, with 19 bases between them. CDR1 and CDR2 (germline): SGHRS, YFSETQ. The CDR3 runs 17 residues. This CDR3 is CASSLGVRPSTLYEQYF. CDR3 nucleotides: TGCGCCAGCAGCTTGGGAGTCAGGCCTTCAACCCTCTACGAGCAGTACTTC.

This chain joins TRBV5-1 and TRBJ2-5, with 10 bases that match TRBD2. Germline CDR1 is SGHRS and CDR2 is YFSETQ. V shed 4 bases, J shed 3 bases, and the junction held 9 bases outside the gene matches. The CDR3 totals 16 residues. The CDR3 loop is CASSGLLAGVEETQYF. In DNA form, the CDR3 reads TGCGCCAGCAGCGGCCTCCTAGCGGGAGTGGAAGAGACCCAGTACTTC. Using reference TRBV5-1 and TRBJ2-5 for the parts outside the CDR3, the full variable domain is KAGVTQTPRYLIKTRGQQVTLSCSPISGHRSVSWYQQTPGQGLQFLFEYFSETQRNKGNFPGRFSGRQFSNSRSEMNVSTLELGDSALYLCASSGLLAGVEETQYFGPGTRLLVL.

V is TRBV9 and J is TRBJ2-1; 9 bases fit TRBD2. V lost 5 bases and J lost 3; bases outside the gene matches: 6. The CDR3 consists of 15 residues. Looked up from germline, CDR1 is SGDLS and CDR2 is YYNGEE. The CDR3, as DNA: TGTGCCAGCAGTGACGATAGCGGGAGCTACAATGAGCAGTTCTTC. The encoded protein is CASSDDSGSYNEQFF. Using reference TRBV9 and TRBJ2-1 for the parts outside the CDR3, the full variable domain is DSGVTQTPKHLITATGQRVTLRCSPRSGDLSVYWYQQSLDQGLQFLIQYYNGEERAKGNILERFSAQQFPDLHSELNLSSLELGDSALYFCASSDDSGSYNEQFFGPGTRLTVL.

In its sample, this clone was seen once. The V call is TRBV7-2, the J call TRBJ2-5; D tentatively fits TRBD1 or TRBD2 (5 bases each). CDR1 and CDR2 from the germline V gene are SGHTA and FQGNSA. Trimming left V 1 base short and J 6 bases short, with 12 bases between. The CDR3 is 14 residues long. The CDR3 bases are TGTGCCAGCAGCTTAGGGGACCTTGGGAAGACCCAGTACTTC. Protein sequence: CASSLGDLGKTQYF.

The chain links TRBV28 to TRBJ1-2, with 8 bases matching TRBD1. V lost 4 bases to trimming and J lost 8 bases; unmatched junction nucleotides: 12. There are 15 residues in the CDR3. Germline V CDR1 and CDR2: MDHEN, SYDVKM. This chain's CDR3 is CASSSWDRKARGYTF. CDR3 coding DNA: TGTGCCAGCAGTTCCTGGGACAGGAAAGCTCGCGGCTACACCTTC.

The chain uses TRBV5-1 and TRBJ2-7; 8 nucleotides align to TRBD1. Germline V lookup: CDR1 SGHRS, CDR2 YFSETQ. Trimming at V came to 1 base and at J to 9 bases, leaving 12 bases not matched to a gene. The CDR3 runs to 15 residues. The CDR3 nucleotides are TGCGCCAGCAGCTTGACAGGGGGTGGCCAGGCGTCGCAGTACTTC. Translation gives CASSLTGGGQASQYF.

Here the CDR3 reads CASSHRVGGSQETQYF. The CDR3 DNA reads as TGTGCCAGCAGTCACCGGGTAGGGGGGTCCCAAGAGACCCAGTACTTC. This chain joins TRBV6-6 and TRBJ2-5; D is possibly TRBD1 or TRBD2 (6 bases each). V lost 5 bases and J lost 1, with 17 bases in between. The CDR3 runs to 16 residues. Germline CDR1 reads MNHNY; CDR2 reads SVGAGI (reference sequence).

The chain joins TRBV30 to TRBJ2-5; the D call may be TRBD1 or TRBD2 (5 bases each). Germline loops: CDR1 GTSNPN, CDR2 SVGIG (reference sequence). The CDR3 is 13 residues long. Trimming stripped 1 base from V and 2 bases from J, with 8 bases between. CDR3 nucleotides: TGTGCCTGGAGTGGGGGACCGCAAGAGACCCAGTACTTC. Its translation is CAWSGGPQETQYF.

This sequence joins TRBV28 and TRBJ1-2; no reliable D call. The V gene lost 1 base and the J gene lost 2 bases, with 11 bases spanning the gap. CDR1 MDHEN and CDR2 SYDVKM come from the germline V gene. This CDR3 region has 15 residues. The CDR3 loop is CASSLSVQMNYGYTF. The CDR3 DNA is TGTGCCAGCAGTTTATCCGTTCAGATGAACTATGGCTACACCTTC.

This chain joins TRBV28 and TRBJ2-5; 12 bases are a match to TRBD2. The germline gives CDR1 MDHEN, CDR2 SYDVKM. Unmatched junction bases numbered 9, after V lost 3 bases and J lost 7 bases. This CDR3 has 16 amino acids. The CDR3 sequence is CASSFLTSGSVGTQYF. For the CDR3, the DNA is TGTGCCAGCAGTTTCCTGACTAGCGGGAGTGTGGGGACCCAGTACTTC.

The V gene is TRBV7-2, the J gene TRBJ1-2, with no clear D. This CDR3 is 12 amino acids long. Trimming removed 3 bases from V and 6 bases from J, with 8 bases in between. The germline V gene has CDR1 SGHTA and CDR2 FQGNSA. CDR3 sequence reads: CASSFNRHGYTF. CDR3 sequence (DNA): TGTGCCAGCAGCTTTAACCGGCATGGCTACACCTTC.

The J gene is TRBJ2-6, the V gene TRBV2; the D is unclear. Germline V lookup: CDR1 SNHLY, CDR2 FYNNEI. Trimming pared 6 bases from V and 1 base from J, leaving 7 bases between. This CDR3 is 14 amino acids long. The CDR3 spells CASSISSGANVLTF. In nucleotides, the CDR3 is TGTGCCAGCAGCATCTCTTCTGGGGCCAACGTCCTGACTTTC.

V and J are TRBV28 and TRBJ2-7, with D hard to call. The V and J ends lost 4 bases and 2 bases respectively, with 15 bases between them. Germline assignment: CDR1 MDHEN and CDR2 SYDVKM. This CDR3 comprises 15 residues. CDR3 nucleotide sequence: TGTGCCAGCAGTTACGCATCTGCTGCCGCCTACGAGCAGTACTTC. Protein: CASSYASAAAYEQYF.

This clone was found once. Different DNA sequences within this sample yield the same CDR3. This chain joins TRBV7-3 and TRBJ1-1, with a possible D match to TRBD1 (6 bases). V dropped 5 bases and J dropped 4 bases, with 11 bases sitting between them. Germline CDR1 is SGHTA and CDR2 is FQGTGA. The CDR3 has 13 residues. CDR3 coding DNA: TGTGCCAGCAGCGCCCAGGGGAGCACTGAAGCTTTCTTT. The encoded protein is CASSAQGSTEAFF.

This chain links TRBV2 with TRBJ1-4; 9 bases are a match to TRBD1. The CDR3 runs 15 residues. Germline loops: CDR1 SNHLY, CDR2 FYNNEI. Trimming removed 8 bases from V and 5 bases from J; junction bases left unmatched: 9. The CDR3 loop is CASGPGQGINEKLFF. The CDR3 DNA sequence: TGTGCCAGCGGCCCGGGACAGGGAATAAATGAAAAACTGTTTTTT. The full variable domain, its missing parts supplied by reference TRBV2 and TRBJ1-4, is EPEVTQTPSHQVTQMGQEVILRCVPISNHLYFYWYRQILGQKVEFLVSFYNNEISEKSEIFDDQFSVERPDGSNFTLKIRSTKLEDSAMYFCASGPGQGINEKLFFGSGTQLSVL.

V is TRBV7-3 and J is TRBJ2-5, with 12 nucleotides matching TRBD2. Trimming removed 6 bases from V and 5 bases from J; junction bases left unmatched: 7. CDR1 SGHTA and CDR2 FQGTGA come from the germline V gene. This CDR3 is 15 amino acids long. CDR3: CASSRTSGASETQYF. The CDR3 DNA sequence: TGTGCCAGCAGTCGGACTAGCGGGGCCTCCGAGACCCAGTACTTC. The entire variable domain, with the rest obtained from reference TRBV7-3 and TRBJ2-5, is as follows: GAGVSQTPSNKVTEKGKYVELRCDPISGHTALYWYRQSLGQGPEFLIYFQGTGAADDSGLPNDRFFAVRPEGSVSTLKIQRTERGDSAVYLCASSRTSGASETQYFGPGTRLLVL.

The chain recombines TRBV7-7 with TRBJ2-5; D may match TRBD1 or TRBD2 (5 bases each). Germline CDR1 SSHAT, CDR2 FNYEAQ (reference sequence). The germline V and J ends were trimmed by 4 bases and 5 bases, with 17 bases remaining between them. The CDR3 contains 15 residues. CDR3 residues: CASSSYRGPRETQYF. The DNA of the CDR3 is TGTGCCAGCAGCTCCTACCGGGGCCCAAGGGAGACCCAGTACTTC.

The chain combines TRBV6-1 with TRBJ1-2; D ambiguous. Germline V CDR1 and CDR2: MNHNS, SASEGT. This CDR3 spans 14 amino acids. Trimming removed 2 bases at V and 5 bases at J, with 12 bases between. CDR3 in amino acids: CASSEWERDYGYTF. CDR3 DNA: TGTGCCAGCAGTGAATGGGAGAGGGATTATGGCTACACCTTC.

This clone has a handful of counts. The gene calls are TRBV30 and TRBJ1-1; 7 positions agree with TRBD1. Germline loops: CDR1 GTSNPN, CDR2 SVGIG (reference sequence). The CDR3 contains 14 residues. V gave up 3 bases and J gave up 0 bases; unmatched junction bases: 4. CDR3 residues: CAWRTGIMNTEAFF. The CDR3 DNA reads TGTGCCTGGAGGACAGGGATTATGAACACTGAAGCTTTCTTT.

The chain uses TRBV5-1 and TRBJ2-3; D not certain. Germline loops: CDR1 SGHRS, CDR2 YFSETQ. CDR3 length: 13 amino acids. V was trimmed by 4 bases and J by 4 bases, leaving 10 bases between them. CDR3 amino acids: CASSPILADTQYF. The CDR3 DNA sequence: TGCGCCAGCAGCCCGATTCTAGCAGATACGCAGTATTTT.

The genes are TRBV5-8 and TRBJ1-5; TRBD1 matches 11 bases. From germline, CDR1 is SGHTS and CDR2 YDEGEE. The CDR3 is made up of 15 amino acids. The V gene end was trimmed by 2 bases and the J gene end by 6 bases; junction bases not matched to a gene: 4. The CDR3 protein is CASSFGTGGTQPQHF. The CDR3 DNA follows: TGTGCCAGCAGCTTCGGGACAGGGGGAACTCAGCCCCAGCATTTT.

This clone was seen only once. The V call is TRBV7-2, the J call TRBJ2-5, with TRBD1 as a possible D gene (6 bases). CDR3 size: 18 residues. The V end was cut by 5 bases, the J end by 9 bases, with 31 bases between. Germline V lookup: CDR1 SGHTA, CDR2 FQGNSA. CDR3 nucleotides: TGTGCCAGCAGCCGGGATTCGCCTACGACAGGTGCTGGTATGGCCCAGTACTTC. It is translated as CASSRDSPTTGAGMAQYF.

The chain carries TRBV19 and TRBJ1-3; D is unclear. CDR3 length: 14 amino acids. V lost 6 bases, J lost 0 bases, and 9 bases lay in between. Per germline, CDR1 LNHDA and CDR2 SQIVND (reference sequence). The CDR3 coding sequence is TGTGCCAGTAGATTCGACAACTCTGGAAACACCATATATTTT. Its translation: CASRFDNSGNTIYF.

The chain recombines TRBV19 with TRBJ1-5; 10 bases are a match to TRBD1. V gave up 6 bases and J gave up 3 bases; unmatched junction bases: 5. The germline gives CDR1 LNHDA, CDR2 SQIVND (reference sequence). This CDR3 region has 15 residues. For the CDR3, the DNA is TGTGCCAGTAGACCGGACAGGGGGGCCAATCAGCCCCAGCATTTT. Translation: CASRPDRGANQPQHF.

The CDR3 here is CASSIGGPLGTEAFF. In DNA form, the CDR3 reads TGTGCCAGTAGTATAGGGGGTCCCTTGGGCACTGAAGCTTTCTTT. V and J are TRBV19 and TRBJ1-1; no clear D gene. This CDR3 has 15 residues. Germline-derived CDR1 and CDR2 are LNHDA and SQIVND (reference sequence). V was trimmed by 1 base and J by 4 bases, leaving 13 bases between them.

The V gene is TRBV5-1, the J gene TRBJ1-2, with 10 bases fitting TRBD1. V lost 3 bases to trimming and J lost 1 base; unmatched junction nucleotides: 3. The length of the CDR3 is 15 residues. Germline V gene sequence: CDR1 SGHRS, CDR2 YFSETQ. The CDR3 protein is CASSSGTGVNYGYTF. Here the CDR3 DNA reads TGCGCCAGCAGCTCTGGGACAGGGGTTAACTATGGCTACACCTTC.